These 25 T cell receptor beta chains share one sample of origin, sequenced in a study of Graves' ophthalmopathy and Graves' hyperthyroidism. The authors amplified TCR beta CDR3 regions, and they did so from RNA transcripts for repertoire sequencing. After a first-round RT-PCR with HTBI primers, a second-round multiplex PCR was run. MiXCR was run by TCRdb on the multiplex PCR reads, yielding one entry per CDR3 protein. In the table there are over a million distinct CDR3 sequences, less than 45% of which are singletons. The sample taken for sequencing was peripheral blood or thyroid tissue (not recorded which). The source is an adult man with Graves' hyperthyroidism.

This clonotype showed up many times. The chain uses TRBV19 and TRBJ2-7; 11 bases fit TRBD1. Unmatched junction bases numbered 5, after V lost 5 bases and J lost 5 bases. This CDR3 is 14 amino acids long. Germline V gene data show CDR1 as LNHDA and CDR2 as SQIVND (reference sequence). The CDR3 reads CASSVGTGGDEQYF. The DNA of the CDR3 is TGTGCCAGTAGTGTGGGGACAGGGGGAGACGAGCAGTACTTC.

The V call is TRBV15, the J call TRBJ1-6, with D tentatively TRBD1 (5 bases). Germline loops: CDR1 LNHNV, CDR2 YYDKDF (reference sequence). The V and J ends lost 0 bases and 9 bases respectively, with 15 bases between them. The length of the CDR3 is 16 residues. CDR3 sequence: CATSRDGGGSGSPLHF. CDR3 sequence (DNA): TGTGCCACCAGCAGAGATGGGGGGGGTTCCGGTTCACCCCTCCACTTT.

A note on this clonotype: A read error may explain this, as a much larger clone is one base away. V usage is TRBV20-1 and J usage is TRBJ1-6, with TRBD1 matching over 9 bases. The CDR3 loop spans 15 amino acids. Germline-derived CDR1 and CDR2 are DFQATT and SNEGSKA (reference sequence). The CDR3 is CSARGLGGQGVFRRF. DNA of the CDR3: TGCAGTGCTAGAGGTCTCGGGGGACAGGGTGTATTTCGCCGCTTT.

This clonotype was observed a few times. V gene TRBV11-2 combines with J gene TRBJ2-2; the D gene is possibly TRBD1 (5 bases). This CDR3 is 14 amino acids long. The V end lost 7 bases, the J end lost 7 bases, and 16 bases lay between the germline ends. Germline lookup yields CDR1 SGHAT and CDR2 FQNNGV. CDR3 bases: TGTGCCAGCACCCCAGGGTTAAGCAGCGGGGAGCTGTTTTTT. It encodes CASTPGLSSGELFF. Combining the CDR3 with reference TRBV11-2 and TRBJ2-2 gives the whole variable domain EAGVAQSPRYKIIEKRQSVAFWCNPISGHATLYWYQQILGQGPKLLIQFQNNGVVDDSQLPKDRFSAERLKGVDSTLKIQPAKLEDSAVYLCASTPGLSSGELFFGEGSRLTVL.

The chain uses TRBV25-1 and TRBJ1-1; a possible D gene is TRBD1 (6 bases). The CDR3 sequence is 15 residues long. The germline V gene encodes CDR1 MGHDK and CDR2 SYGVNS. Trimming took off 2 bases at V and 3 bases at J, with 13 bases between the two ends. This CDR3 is CASSEPRSGDTEAFF. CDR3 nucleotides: TGTGCCAGCAGTGAACCCCGGTCAGGGGACACTGAAGCTTTCTTT.

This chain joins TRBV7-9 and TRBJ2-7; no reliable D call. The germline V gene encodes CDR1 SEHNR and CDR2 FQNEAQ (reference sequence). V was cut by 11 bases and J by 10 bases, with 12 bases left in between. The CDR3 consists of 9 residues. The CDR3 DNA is TGTGCCCCCCGGGTGGGACAGTACTTC. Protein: CAPRVGQYF.

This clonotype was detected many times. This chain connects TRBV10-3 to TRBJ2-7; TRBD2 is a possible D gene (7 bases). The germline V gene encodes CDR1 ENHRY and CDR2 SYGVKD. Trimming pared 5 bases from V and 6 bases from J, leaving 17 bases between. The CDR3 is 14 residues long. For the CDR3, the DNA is TGTGCCATCAGTCCTACCTGGGGGGGCCTCGAGCAGTACTTC. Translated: CAISPTWGGLEQYF.

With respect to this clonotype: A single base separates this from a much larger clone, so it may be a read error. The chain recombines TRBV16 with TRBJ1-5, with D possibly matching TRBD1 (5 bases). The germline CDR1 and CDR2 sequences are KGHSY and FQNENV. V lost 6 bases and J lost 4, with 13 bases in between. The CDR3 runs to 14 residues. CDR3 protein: CASSLPGRNQPQHF. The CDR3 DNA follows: TGTGCCAGCAGTCTTCCAGGGAGGAATCAGCCCCAGCATTTT. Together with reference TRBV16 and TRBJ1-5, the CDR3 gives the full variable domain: GEEVAQTPKHLVRGEGQKAKLYCAPIKGHSYVFWYQQVLKNEFKFLISFQNENVFDETGMPKERFSAKCLPNSPCSLEIQATKLEDSAVYFCASSLPGRNQPQHFGDGTRLSIL.

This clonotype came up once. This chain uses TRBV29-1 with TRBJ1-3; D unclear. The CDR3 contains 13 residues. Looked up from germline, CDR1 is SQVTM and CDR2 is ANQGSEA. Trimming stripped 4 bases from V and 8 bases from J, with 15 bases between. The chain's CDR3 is CSVGSRLGYTIYF. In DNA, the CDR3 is TGCAGCGTTGGCTCCAGGCTGGGCTACACCATATATTTT.

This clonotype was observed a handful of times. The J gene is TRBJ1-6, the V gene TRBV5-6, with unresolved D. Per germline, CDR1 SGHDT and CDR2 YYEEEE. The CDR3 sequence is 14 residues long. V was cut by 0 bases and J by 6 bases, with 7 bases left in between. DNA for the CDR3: TGTGCCAGCAGCTTGGCGGCTTCTAATTCACCCCTCCACTTT. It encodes CASSLAASNSPLHF.

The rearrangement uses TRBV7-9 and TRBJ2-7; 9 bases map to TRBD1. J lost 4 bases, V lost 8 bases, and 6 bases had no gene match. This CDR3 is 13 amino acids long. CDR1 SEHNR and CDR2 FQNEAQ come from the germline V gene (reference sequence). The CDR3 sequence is CASYPGQGYEQYF. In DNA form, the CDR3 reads TGTGCCAGCTATCCGGGACAGGGTTACGAGCAGTACTTC.

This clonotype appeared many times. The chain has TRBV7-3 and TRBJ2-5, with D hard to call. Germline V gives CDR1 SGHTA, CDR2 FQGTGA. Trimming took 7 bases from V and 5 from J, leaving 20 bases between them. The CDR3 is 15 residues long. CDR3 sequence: CASTSGRLYGETQYF. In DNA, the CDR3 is TGTGCCAGCACCTCCGGTCGGTTATACGGGGAGACCCAGTACTTC.

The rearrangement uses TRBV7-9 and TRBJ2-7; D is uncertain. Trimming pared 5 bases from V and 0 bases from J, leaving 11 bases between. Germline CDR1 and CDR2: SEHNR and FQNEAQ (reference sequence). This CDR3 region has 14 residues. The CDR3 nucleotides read TGTGCCAGCAGCGACGGTTTGAGCTCCTACGAGCAGTACTTC. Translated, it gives CASSDGLSSYEQYF.

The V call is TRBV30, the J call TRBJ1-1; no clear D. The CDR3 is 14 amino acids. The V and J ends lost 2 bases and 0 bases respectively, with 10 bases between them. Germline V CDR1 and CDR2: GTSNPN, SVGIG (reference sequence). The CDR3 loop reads CAWSPPRMNTEAFF. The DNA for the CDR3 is TGTGCCTGGAGTCCCCCCCGAATGAACACTGAAGCTTTCTTT. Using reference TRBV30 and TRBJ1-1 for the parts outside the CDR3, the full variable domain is SQTIHQWPATLVQPVGSPLSLECTVEGTSNPNLYWYRQAAGRGLQLLFYSVGIGQISSEVPQNLSASRPQDRQFILSSKKLLLSDSGFYLCAWSPPRMNTEAFFGQGTRLTVV.

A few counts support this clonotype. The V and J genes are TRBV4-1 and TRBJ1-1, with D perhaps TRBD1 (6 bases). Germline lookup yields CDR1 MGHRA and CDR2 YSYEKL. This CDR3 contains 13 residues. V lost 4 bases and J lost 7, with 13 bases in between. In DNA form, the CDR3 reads TGCGCCAGCAGCCGAAGACAGGACCTTGAAGCTTTCTTT. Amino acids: CASSRRQDLEAFF.

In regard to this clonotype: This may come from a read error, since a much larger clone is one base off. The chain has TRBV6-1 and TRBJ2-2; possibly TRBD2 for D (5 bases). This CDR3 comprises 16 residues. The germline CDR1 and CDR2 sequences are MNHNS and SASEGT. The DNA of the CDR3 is TGTGCCAGCAAAGTAGGCATTTCGGTGGAGTCCGGGGAGCTGCTTTTT. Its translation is CASKVGISVESGELLF.

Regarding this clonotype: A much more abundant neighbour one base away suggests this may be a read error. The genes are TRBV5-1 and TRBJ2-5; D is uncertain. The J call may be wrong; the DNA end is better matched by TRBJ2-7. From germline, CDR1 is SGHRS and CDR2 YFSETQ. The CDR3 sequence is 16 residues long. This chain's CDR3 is CASSLIGTVGLYEQYF. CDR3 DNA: TGCGCCAGCAGCTTGATTGGAACAGTGGGCCTCTACGAGCAGTACTTC.

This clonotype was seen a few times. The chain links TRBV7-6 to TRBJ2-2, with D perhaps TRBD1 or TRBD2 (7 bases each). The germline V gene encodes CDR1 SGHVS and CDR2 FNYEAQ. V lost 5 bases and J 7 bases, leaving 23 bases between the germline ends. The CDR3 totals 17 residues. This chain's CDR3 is CASSRTRGRGLIGELFF. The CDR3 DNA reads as TGTGCCAGCAGCCGAACGAGGGGGCGGGGGCTAATCGGGGAGCTGTTTTTT.

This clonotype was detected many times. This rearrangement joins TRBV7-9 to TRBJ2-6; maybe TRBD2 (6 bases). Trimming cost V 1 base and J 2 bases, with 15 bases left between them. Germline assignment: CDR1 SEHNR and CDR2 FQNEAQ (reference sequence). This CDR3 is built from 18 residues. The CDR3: CASSLGAGGRPGANVLTF. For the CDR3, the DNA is TGTGCCAGCAGCTTAGGGGCCGGAGGGAGACCTGGGGCCAACGTCCTGACTTTC.

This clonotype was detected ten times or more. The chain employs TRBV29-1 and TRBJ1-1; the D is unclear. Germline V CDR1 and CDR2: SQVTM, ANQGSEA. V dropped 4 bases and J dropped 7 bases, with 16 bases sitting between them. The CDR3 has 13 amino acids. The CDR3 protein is CSVVPSPTGEAFF. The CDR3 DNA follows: TGCAGCGTTGTACCCTCCCCCACGGGTGAAGCTTTCTTT.

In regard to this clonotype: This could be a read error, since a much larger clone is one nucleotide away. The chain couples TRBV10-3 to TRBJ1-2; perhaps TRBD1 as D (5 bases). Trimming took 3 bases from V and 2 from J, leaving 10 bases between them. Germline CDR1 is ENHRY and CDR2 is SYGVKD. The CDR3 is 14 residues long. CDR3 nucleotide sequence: TGTGCCATCAGTGAAGCGGGACTGAACTATGGCTACACCTTC. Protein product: CAISEAGLNYGYTF.

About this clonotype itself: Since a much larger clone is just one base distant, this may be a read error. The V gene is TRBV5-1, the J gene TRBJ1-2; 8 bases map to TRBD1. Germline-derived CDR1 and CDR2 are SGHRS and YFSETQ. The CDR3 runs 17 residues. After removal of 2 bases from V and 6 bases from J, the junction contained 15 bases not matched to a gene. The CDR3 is CASSLEPLGQGVDGYTF. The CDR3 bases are TGCGCCAGCAGCTTAGAGCCCCTTGGACAGGGTGTCGATGGCTACACCTTC.

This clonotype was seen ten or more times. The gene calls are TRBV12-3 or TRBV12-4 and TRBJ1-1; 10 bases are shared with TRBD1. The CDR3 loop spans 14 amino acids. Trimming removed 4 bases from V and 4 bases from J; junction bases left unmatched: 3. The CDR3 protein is CASSWDRGFTEAFF. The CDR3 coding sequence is TGTGCCAGCAGTTGGGACAGGGGATTCACTGAAGCTTTCTTT.

CDR3 DNA: TGTGCCAGCAACTCCGGGGGGGCAAGGAACACTGAAGCTTTCTTT. Residues: CASNSGGARNTEAFF. This sequence joins TRBV7-9 and TRBJ1-1; D is possibly TRBD1 (6 bases). The CDR3 consists of 15 residues. Trimming removed 7 bases at V and 1 base at J, with 16 bases between. Germline lookup yields CDR1 SEHNR and CDR2 FQNEAQ (reference sequence). The whole variable domain, remainder taken from reference TRBV7-9 and TRBJ1-1, is DTGVSQNPRHKITKRGQNVTFRCDPISEHNRLYWYRQTLGQGPEFLTYFQNEAQLEKSRLLSDRFSAERPKGSFSTLEIQRTEQGDSAMYLCASNSGGARNTEAFFGQGTRLTVV.

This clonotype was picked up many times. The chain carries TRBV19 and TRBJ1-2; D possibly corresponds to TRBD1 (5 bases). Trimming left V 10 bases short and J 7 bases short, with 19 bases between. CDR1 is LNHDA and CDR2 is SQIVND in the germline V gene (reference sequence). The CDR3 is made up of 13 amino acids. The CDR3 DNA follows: TGTGCCATCTCGACCCGGGACTCGTTTGGCTACACCTTC. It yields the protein CAISTRDSFGYTF.